This TCR beta chain is from a study of T cells in Graves' hyperthyroidism and ophthalmopathy. What was amplified from RNA transcripts were TCR beta CDR3 regions. First-round RT-PCR with HTBI primers amplified the TCR CDR3 region. TCRdb analysed the multiplex PCR reads with MiXCR anew, one entry per CDR3 protein. The sample lists 700,000 or so distinct CDR3 sequences, roughly 15% occurring once. The study, taken as a whole, reports: Most expanded thyroid clonotypes above 0.001 also appeared in blood. The model predicted ophthalmopathy a median approximately six months before onset.

This clonotype turned up a few times. Its antigen is unknown. Uncontrolled infections, other autoimmune diseases, pregnancy or lactation led to exclusion of patients. In making diagnoses, clinical symptoms, serum thyroxine and TRAb, thyroid ultrasound and orbital computed tomography were all used. Input material: blood. This clonotype originated in a woman in her fifties or sixties with Graves' ophthalmopathy.

The CDR3 loop reads CASSLPTGLAGVTGELFF. The CDR3 bases are TGTGCCAGCAGCTTACCCACGGGACTAGCGGGAGTTACCGGGGAGCTGTTTTTT. This chain connects TRBV14 to TRBJ2-2; TRBD2 matches 14 bases. The CDR3 totals 18 residues. The V gene end was trimmed by 5 bases and the J gene end by 5 bases; junction bases not matched to a gene: 10. The germline CDR1 and CDR2 sequences are SGHDN and FVKESK. Full variable domain (missing parts from reference TRBV14 and TRBJ2-2): EAGVTQFPSHSVIEKGQTVTLRCDPISGHDNLYWYRRVMGKEIKFLLHFVKESKQDESGMPNNRFLAERTGGTYSTLKVQPAELEDSGVYFCASSLPTGLAGVTGELFFGEGSRLTVL.